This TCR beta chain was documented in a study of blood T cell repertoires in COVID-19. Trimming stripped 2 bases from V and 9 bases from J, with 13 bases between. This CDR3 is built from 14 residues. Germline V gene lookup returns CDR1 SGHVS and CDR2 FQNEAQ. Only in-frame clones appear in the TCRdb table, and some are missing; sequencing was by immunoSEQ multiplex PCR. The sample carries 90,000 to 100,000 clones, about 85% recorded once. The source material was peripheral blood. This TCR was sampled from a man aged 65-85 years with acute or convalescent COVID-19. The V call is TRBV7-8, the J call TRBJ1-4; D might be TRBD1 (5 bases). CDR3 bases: TGTGCCAGCAGCTTAAGGGGACTGGATAAAAAACTGTTTTTT. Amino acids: CASSLRGLDKKLFF.